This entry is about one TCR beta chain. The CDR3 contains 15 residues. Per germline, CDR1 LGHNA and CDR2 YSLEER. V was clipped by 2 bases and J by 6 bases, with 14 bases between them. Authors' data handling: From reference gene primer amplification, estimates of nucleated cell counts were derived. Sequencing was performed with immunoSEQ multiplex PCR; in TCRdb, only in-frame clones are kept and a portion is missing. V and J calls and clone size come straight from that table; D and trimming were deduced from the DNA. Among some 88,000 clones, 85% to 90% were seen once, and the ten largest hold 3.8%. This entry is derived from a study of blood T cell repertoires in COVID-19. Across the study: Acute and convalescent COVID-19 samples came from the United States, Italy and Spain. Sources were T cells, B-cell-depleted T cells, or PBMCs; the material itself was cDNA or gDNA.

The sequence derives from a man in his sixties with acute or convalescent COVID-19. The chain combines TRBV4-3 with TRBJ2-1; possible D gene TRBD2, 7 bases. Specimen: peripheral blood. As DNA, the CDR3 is TGCGCCAGCAGCCAACGGGGGGCGAAGTTCAATGAGCAGTTCTTC. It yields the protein CASSQRGAKFNEQFF.